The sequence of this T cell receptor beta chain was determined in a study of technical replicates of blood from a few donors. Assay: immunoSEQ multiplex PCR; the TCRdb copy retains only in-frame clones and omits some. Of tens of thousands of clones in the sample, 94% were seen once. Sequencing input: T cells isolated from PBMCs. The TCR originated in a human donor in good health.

In DNA, the CDR3 is TGTGCCAGTAGTATAATTAGCATCGGGGAGCTGTTTTTT. Translating gives CASSIISIGELFF. V is TRBV19 and J is TRBJ2-2; D is uncertain. From germline, CDR1 is LNHDA and CDR2 SQIVND (reference sequence). Trimming removed 2 bases from V and 7 bases from J, with 8 bases in between. The CDR3 is made up of 13 amino acids.